This T cell receptor (beta chain) is from a study of vaccination and CD4 T cells after COVID-19. CDR3 size: 13 residues. The V gene's germline CDR1 is SGHVS and CDR2 FQNEAQ. With 3 bases clipped from V and 5 bases from J, the junction kept 3 bases outside the gene matches. This clonotype was seen once. Its antigen is unidentified. Treatment of the sample: roughly 10-day PBMC culture with coronavirus spike peptide pools or control peptides (ViraFEST assay). An Oncomine TCR Beta short-read assay was used to sequence the DNA from cultured CD4+ T cells. Using the QIAamp micro DNA kit, genomic DNA was extracted from the CD4+ T cells that had been cultured. TCRdb passed the PCR reads through MiXCR, listing each CDR3 protein once. Counted here are about 10,000 distinct CDR3 sequences, around 60% occurring once; the ten biggest clones make up approximately 24%.

This sequence originates from a human donor who had recovered from COVID-19. The V call is TRBV7-8, the J call TRBJ1-1; 7 positions agree with TRBD1. Sequencing was carried out using CD4+ T cells from blood, cultured in vitro. The CDR3 protein is CASSFGRGTEAFF. CDR3 nucleotides: TGTGCCAGCAGCTTCGGCAGGGGGACTGAAGCTTTCTTT.